Following are 2 T cell receptor beta chains from one sample sequenced in a study of brain T cells in children with intractable seizures. Some clones are missing from TCRdb's copy, which holds only in-frame ones; the method was immunoSEQ multiplex PCR. The sample has 78,000 or so clones; roughly 89% are singletons. Specimen: peripheral blood, collected at surgery. The origin of the receptors is a girl aged 2-9 years with Rasmussen encephalitis and intractable seizures.

This clone was detected only a few times. This chain uses TRBV10-2 with TRBJ1-4; D is uncertain. Germline CDR1 WSHSY, CDR2 SAAADI. This CDR3 has 14 residues. Trimming took off 2 bases at V and 5 bases at J, with 9 bases between the two ends. In nucleotides, the CDR3 is TGCGCCAGCAGTGAGACGGTGGGGAATGAAAAACTGTTTTTT. This translates into CASSETVGNEKLFF.

V usage is TRBV4-1 and J usage is TRBJ2-1, with unresolved D. CDR1 and CDR2 (germline): MGHRA, YSYEKL. Deletions cut 1 base from V and 7 bases from J, with 11 bases between. The CDR3 length is 14 residues. CDR3 amino acids: CASSQAWGKNEQFF. The DNA for the CDR3 is TGCGCCAGCAGCCAAGCCTGGGGAAAGAATGAGCAGTTCTTC.